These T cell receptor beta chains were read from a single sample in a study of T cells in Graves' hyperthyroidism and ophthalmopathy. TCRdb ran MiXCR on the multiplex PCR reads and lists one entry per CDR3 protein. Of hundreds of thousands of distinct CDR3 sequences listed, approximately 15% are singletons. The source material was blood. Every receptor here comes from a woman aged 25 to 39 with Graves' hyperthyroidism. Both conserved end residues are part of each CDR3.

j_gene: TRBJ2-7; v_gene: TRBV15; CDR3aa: CATSRDQTSSEQYF
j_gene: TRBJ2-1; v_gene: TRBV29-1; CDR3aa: CSVESGISYNEQFF
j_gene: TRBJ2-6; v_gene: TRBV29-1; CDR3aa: CSVETTGANVLTF
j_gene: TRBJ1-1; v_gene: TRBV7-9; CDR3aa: CASRARDRGTEAFF
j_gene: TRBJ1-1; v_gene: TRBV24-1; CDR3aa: CASRGGSSTEAFF
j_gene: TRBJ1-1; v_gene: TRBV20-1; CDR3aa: CSAREGRLTEAFF
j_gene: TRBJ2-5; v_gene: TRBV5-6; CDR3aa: CASSLPVGQAETQYF
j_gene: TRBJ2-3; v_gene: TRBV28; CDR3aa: CASSLPSTDTQYF
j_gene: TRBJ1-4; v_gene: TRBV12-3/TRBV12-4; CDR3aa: CASSVATGGAVLEKLFF
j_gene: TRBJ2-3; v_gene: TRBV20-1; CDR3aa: CSHMPGDTQYF
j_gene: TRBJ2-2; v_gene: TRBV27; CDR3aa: CASSPSGPGTGELFF